Listed below are T cell receptor beta chains from one sample, sequenced in a study of blood T cell repertoires in COVID-19. TCRdb keeps only in-frame clones here, not all; method: immunoSEQ multiplex PCR. There are fewer than 300,000 clones in the sample; nearly 90% occur only once, and about 0.8% lies in the top ten. Sequenced: peripheral blood. These receptors all stem from a woman in her twenties or thirties with acute or convalescent COVID-19. Each CDR3 is given without its conserved first and last residue.

TRBV7-2	TRBJ2-3	ASSLGVGVSGISTDTQY
TRBV19	TRBJ2-7	ASSMLIGGLGPTGEQY
TRBV3-1/TRBV3-2	TRBJ1-1	ASSQDRNTEAF
TRBV7-3	TRBJ1-2	ASSLTAGTGGGYT
TRBV9	TRBJ2-2	ASSVASRGRSGTGELF
TRBV30	TRBJ1-1	AWSVLTEAF
TRBV19	TRBJ1-1	ASKTAPDTEAF
TRBV19	TRBJ2-7	ASSLQGWQEQY
TRBV19	TRBJ2-7	ASSILAGEVVQY
TRBV11-3	TRBJ2-1	ASGRVAGFREQF
TRBV11-2	TRBJ1-2	ASTPQGYYGYT
TRBV27	TRBJ1-5	ASRQGGNQPQH
TRBV4-3	TRBJ2-4	ASSQGTQGAVNIQY
TRBV12-3/TRBV12-4	TRBJ2-1	ASSQLSNEQF
TRBV10-3	TRBJ1-2	AIPGRDYGYT
TRBV30	TRBJ1-1	AWSMSVNTEAF